Listed below are T cell receptor beta chains from one sample, sequenced in a study of blood T cell repertoires in COVID-19. Method: immunoSEQ multiplex PCR; TCRdb's copy keeps in-frame clones and lacks some. Here the sample spans about 110,000 clones, roughly 76% being singletons. Sequenced: peripheral blood. The receptors shown here come from a woman aged 60-75 years with acute or convalescent COVID-19. Both conserved end residues are part of each CDR3. A D gene is named only where the DNA matches it firmly. A clone size is listed for some rows: how often the clone was seen (once, few, many), or a class if it is expanded.

j_call: TRBJ1-2; v_call: TRBV7-2; d_call: TRBD1; clone_size: few; cdr3_aa: CASSLSRQGDGYTF; cdr3_nt: TGTGCCAGCAGCTTATCTAGACAGGGGGATGGCTACACCTTC
j_call: TRBJ1-1; v_call: TRBV5-4; d_call: TRBD1; clone_size: -; cdr3_aa: CASSLLMGTGGSNEAFF; cdr3_nt: TGTGCCAGCAGCCTACTGATGGGGACAGGGGGTTCCAATGAAGCTTTCTTT
j_call: TRBJ1-1; v_call: TRBV7-3; d_call: -; clone_size: -; cdr3_aa: CASSPAAYTEAFF; cdr3_nt: TGTGCCAGCAGCCCAGCGGCGTACACTGAAGCTTTCTTT
j_call: TRBJ1-6; v_call: TRBV28; d_call: TRBD1; clone_size: -; cdr3_aa: CASSTGTGILHGHDSPLHF; cdr3_nt: TGTGCCAGCAGCACCGGGACAGGGATCCTCCACGGACACGATTCACCCCTCCACTTT
j_call: TRBJ2-1; v_call: TRBV9; d_call: -; clone_size: -; cdr3_aa: CASSVIDEQFF; cdr3_nt: TGTGCCAGCAGCGTTATTGATGAGCAGTTCTTC
j_call: TRBJ2-5; v_call: TRBV11-2; d_call: -; clone_size: -; cdr3_aa: CASSLIQGWETQYF; cdr3_nt: TGTGCCAGCAGCTTAATACAGGGATGGGAGACCCAGTACTTC
j_call: TRBJ1-5; v_call: TRBV6-6; d_call: -; clone_size: -; cdr3_aa: CASSQGRDSNQPQHF; cdr3_nt: TGTGCCAGCAGCCAGGGGCGAGACAGCAATCAGCCCCAGCATTTT
j_call: TRBJ2-5; v_call: TRBV3-1/TRBV3-2; d_call: -; clone_size: few; cdr3_aa: CASSLGTGDSSETQYF; cdr3_nt: TGTGCCAGCAGCCTTGGAACCGGGGACTCGTCAGAGACCCAGTACTTC
j_call: TRBJ1-4; v_call: TRBV5-4; d_call: -; clone_size: -; cdr3_aa: CASSLDGKGNEKLFF; cdr3_nt: TGTGCCAGCAGCTTGGACGGGAAGGGAAATGAAAAACTGTTTTTT
j_call: TRBJ2-7; v_call: TRBV18; d_call: TRBD1; clone_size: few; cdr3_aa: CASSPRGFAGQGIIFSYEQYF; cdr3_nt: TGTGCCAGCTCACCACGAGGGTTTGCGGGACAGGGTATTATATTCTCCTACGAGCAGTACTTC
j_call: TRBJ1-6; v_call: TRBV7-2; d_call: -; clone_size: -; cdr3_aa: CASSFKGGENSPLHF; cdr3_nt: TGTGCCAGCAGCTTCAAGGGCGGGGAGAATTCACCCCTCCACTTT
j_call: TRBJ2-7; v_call: TRBV11-2; d_call: TRBD2; clone_size: -; cdr3_aa: CASSRLAGRPNYEQYF; cdr3_nt: TGTGCCAGCAGCCGTCTAGCGGGGCGGCCGAACTACGAGCAGTACTTC
j_call: TRBJ2-7; v_call: TRBV27; d_call: TRBD1; clone_size: many; cdr3_aa: CASRNTGGEQYF; cdr3_nt: TGTGCCAGCAGAAACACAGGGGGCGAGCAGTACTTC
j_call: TRBJ1-5; v_call: TRBV19; d_call: TRBD1; clone_size: few; cdr3_aa: CASSKGGQINQPQHF; cdr3_nt: TGTGCCAGTAGTAAGGGGGGACAGATCAATCAGCCCCAGCATTTT
j_call: TRBJ2-1; v_call: TRBV13; d_call: TRBD2; clone_size: -; cdr3_aa: CASSSSGGAYNEQFF; cdr3_nt: TGTGCCAGCAGCTCGAGCGGGGGGGCTTACAATGAGCAGTTCTTC
j_call: TRBJ1-2; v_call: TRBV15; d_call: -; clone_size: -; cdr3_aa: CATSREGFGYGYTF; cdr3_nt: TGTGCCACCAGCAGGGAAGGTTTCGGGTATGGCTACACCTTC
j_call: TRBJ1-1; v_call: TRBV10-3; d_call: TRBD1; clone_size: -; cdr3_aa: CATHQTGRNTEAFF; cdr3_nt: TGTGCCACCCACCAGACAGGGAGAAACACTGAAGCTTTCTTT
j_call: TRBJ1-3; v_call: TRBV12-3/TRBV12-4; d_call: -; clone_size: -; cdr3_aa: CASRGGVINTIYF; cdr3_nt: TGTGCCAGCAGGGGGGGGGTTATAAACACCATATATTTT
j_call: TRBJ1-1; v_call: TRBV7-2; d_call: TRBD1; clone_size: few; cdr3_aa: CASSVYRGSWNTEAFF; cdr3_nt: TGTGCCAGCAGCGTTTACAGGGGATCCTGGAACACTGAAGCTTTCTTT
j_call: TRBJ2-7; v_call: TRBV6-5; d_call: -; clone_size: -; cdr3_aa: CASREGTSNYEQYF; cdr3_nt: TGTGCCAGCAGGGAGGGAACCTCCAACTACGAGCAGTACTTC
j_call: TRBJ2-7; v_call: TRBV10-2; d_call: -; clone_size: -; cdr3_aa: CASNTGTPSYEQYF; cdr3_nt: TGCGCCAGCAATACCGGGACTCCTTCCTACGAGCAGTACTTC
j_call: TRBJ1-1; v_call: TRBV9; d_call: TRBD1; clone_size: once; cdr3_aa: CASSALTGGSMAEAFF; cdr3_nt: TGTGCCAGCAGCGCATTGACAGGGGGCAGCATGGCTGAAGCTTTCTTT
j_call: TRBJ1-5; v_call: TRBV28; d_call: TRBD1; clone_size: few; cdr3_aa: CASSHPRGQGLSQPQHF; cdr3_nt: TGTGCCAGCAGTCACCCGAGGGGACAGGGACTAAGTCAGCCCCAGCATTTT
j_call: TRBJ2-1; v_call: TRBV27; d_call: -; clone_size: -; cdr3_aa: CASDTGSSSYNEQFF; cdr3_nt: TGTGCCAGCGACACAGGGTCGAGCTCCTACAATGAGCAGTTCTTC
j_call: TRBJ2-5; v_call: TRBV20-1; d_call: TRBD1; clone_size: -; cdr3_aa: CSASGTGEFQETQYF; cdr3_nt: TGCAGTGCTAGTGGCACAGGGGAATTTCAAGAGACCCAGTACTTC
j_call: TRBJ1-1; v_call: TRBV12-3/TRBV12-4; d_call: -; clone_size: -; cdr3_aa: CASSFGGTGGAFF; cdr3_nt: TGTGCCAGCAGTTTCGGGGGGACGGGGGGAGCTTTCTTT
j_call: TRBJ2-7; v_call: TRBV2; d_call: TRBD1; clone_size: -; cdr3_aa: CASSLDRYSSYEQYF; cdr3_nt: TGTGCCAGCAGTTTGGACAGGTACAGCTCCTACGAGCAGTACTTC
j_call: TRBJ1-5; v_call: TRBV6-5; d_call: -; clone_size: -; cdr3_aa: CASSGQSNQPQHF; cdr3_nt: TGTGCCAGCAGCGGACAGAGCAATCAGCCCCAGCATTTT
j_call: TRBJ2-2; v_call: TRBV11-3; d_call: -; clone_size: once; cdr3_aa: CASSLDRVDTGELFF; cdr3_nt: TGTGCCAGCAGCTTAGATCGGGTCGACACCGGGGAGCTGTTTTTT
j_call: TRBJ1-1; v_call: TRBV19; d_call: -; clone_size: -; cdr3_aa: CASSISGGGNTEAFF; cdr3_nt: TGTGCCAGTAGTATCAGCGGGGGAGGGAACACTGAAGCTTTCTTT
j_call: TRBJ1-6; v_call: TRBV5-1; d_call: -; clone_size: once; cdr3_aa: CASSFAGLNSPLHF; cdr3_nt: TGCGCCAGCAGCTTCGCAGGGTTAAATTCACCCCTCCACTTT
j_call: TRBJ1-2; v_call: TRBV7-9; d_call: -; clone_size: -; cdr3_aa: CASSQGHSNYGYTF; cdr3_nt: TGTGCCAGCAGCCAGGGACATTCTAACTATGGCTACACCTTC
j_call: TRBJ1-5; v_call: TRBV5-6; d_call: -; clone_size: once; cdr3_aa: CASSLFGVHSNQPQHF; cdr3_nt: TGTGCCAGCAGCTTGTTCGGGGTACATAGCAATCAGCCCCAGCATTTT
j_call: TRBJ1-5; v_call: TRBV21-1; d_call: -; clone_size: -; cdr3_aa: CASSKDPLVGAGQVHQPQHF; cdr3_nt: TGTGCCAGCAGCAAAGATCCCTTGGTTGGAGCGGGACAGGTACATCAGCCCCAGCATTTT
j_call: TRBJ2-1; v_call: TRBV9; d_call: TRBD2; clone_size: -; cdr3_aa: CASSVDAGTRGSYEQFF; cdr3_nt: TGTGCCAGCAGCGTCGACGCCGGGACTAGAGGGTCCTATGAGCAGTTCTTC
j_call: TRBJ2-7; v_call: TRBV19; d_call: TRBD1; clone_size: -; cdr3_aa: CASTDRSYEQYF; cdr3_nt: TGTGCCAGTACGGACAGGTCCTACGAGCAGTACTTC
j_call: TRBJ1-1; v_call: TRBV5-1; d_call: TRBD1; clone_size: -; cdr3_aa: CASSRDSGEAFF; cdr3_nt: TGCGCCAGCAGCCGGGACAGCGGGGAAGCTTTCTTT
j_call: TRBJ1-1; v_call: TRBV13; d_call: TRBD1; clone_size: -; cdr3_aa: CASSLGQGRAFF; cdr3_nt: TGTGCCAGCAGCTTAGGACAGGGGCGAGCTTTCTTT
j_call: TRBJ2-7; v_call: TRBV18; d_call: TRBD2; clone_size: -; cdr3_aa: CASSLERLAGYEQYF; cdr3_nt: TGTGCCAGCTCACTCGAGCGACTAGCGGGGTACGAGCAGTACTTC
j_call: TRBJ1-6; v_call: TRBV24-1; d_call: -; clone_size: -; cdr3_aa: CATSDSGYNSPLHF; cdr3_nt: TGTGCCACCAGCGATAGCGGTTATAATTCACCCCTCCACTTT
j_call: TRBJ2-1; v_call: TRBV7-2; d_call: -; clone_size: -; cdr3_aa: CASSFRGDGQFF; cdr3_nt: TGTGCCAGCAGCTTCAGAGGAGACGGGCAGTTCTTC
j_call: TRBJ1-2; v_call: TRBV25-1; d_call: -; clone_size: -; cdr3_aa: CASSESVPGGGYTF; cdr3_nt: TGTGCCAGCAGTGAATCCGTTCCCGGTGGTGGCTACACCTTC
j_call: TRBJ2-7; v_call: TRBV5-4; d_call: TRBD1; clone_size: -; cdr3_aa: CASSSMTGGSYEQYF; cdr3_nt: TGTGCCAGCAGCTCAATGACAGGGGGCTCCTACGAGCAGTACTTC